Listed here are 10 T cell receptor beta chains from one sample, sequenced in a study of blood T cell repertoires in COVID-19. Assay: immunoSEQ multiplex PCR; the TCRdb copy retains only in-frame clones and omits some. The sample carries 150,000 to 200,000 clones, over 75% recorded once. The sequenced sample consisted of peripheral blood. These receptors were collected from an elderly man with COVID-19, enrolled during active disease.

In regard to this clone: Other DNA sequences from this sample encode an identical CDR3 as well. CDR3 amino acids: CASSSRGYGYTF. DNA of the CDR3: TGTGCCAGCAGTTCCAGGGGCTATGGCTACACCTTC. The chain uses TRBV28 and TRBJ1-2, with D perhaps TRBD1 (6 bases). Germline CDR1 reads MDHEN; CDR2 reads SYDVKM. This CDR3 is built from 12 residues. The V and J ends lost 4 bases and 4 bases respectively, with 7 bases between them.

The J gene is TRBJ2-3, the V gene TRBV4-2; tentative D call: TRBD2 (6 bases). With 0 bases removed from V and 7 bases from J, the gap between germline ends came to 17 bases. This CDR3 comprises 16 residues. Germline CDR1 and CDR2: LGHNA and YNFKEQ. The CDR3 DNA sequence: TGTGCCAGCAGCCAAGAAGGGGACTGGTTGTCGAATACGCAGTATTTT. Translation gives CASSQEGDWLSNTQYF.

This chain joins TRBV7-2 and TRBJ1-2; D perhaps matches TRBD1 (5 bases). This CDR3 is built from 15 residues. Trimming took 4 bases from V and 4 from J, leaving 16 bases between them. Germline values: CDR1 SGHTA, CDR2 FQGNSA. CDR3 coding DNA: TGTGCCAGCAGCTCGCAGGGCTGGAGTACCTATGGCTACACCTTC. It yields the protein CASSSQGWSTYGYTF.

This clone was seen a single time. The chain uses TRBV28 and TRBJ2-6, with D perhaps TRBD1 (6 bases). V was trimmed by 4 bases and J by 3 bases, leaving 10 bases between them. Germline CDR1 and CDR2: MDHEN and SYDVKM. There are 15 residues in the CDR3. CDR3 amino acids: CASSSGALGANVLTF. As DNA, the CDR3 is TGTGCCAGCAGTTCAGGGGCGCTTGGGGCCAACGTCCTGACTTTC.

V usage is TRBV4-3 and J usage is TRBJ2-2; 11 bases fit TRBD2. Germline V lookup: CDR1 LGHNA, CDR2 YSLEER. CDR3 length: 18 residues. J was trimmed by 7 bases and V by 0 bases; bases with no gene match: 10. CDR3 in DNA: TGCGCCAGCAGCCAAGAACCTTTAGCGGGGGGGTTAAGCGGGGAGCTGTTTTTT. Its translation is CASSQEPLAGGLSGELFF.

The V call is TRBV5-5, the J call TRBJ2-1; D perhaps matches TRBD1 (6 bases). The CDR3 sequence is 13 residues long. Looked up from germline, CDR1 is SGHKS and CDR2 is YYEKEE (reference sequence). V was pared by 0 bases and J by 14 bases, with 15 bases between. The CDR3 sequence is CASSLVAQGVEFF. In nucleotides, the CDR3 is TGTGCCAGCAGCTTGGTCGCACAGGGTGTTGAGTTCTTC.

The CDR3 sequence is CSADRQGVGGELFF. Written as DNA, the CDR3 is TGCAGCGCTGACAGACAGGGGGTAGGCGGGGAGCTGTTTTTT. The chain combines TRBV29-1 with TRBJ2-2; 9 bases map to TRBD1. With 7 bases clipped from V and 7 bases from J, the junction kept 10 bases outside the gene matches. The length of the CDR3 is 14 residues. Germline CDR1 and CDR2: SQVTM and ANQGSEA.

The chain uses TRBV5-6 and TRBJ1-2, with D hard to call. The CDR3 runs to 13 residues. In germline, CDR1 is SGHDT, CDR2 YYEEEE. Trimming pared 4 bases from V and 4 bases from J, leaving 11 bases between. CDR3 bases: TGTGCCAGCAGCCCCGCGCGGAGCTATGGCTACACCTTC. Translating gives CASSPARSYGYTF. The full variable domain, completed using reference TRBV5-6 and TRBJ1-2, is DAGVTQSPTHLIKTRGQQVTLRCSPKSGHDTVSWYQQALGQGPQFIFQYYEEEERQRGNFPDRFSGHQFPNYSSELNVNALLLGDSALYLCASSPARSYGYTFGSGTRLTVV.

The chain employs TRBV7-2 and TRBJ1-1; D is uncertain. Germline values: CDR1 SGHTA, CDR2 FQGNSA. CDR3 length equals 15 residues. Trimming left V 2 bases short and J 2 bases short, with 12 bases between. CDR3 DNA sequence: TGTGCCAGCAGCTTACAGCATACAGAAAACACTGAAGCTTTCTTT. Translated, it gives CASSLQHTENTEAFF.

The chain is built from TRBV19 and TRBJ1-5; D gene ambiguous. The CDR3 totals 14 residues. V gave up 3 bases and J gave up 2 bases, with 8 bases separating them. Germline lookup yields CDR1 LNHDA and CDR2 SQIVND (reference sequence). CDR3 residues: CASSIMSGNQPQHF. Written as DNA, the CDR3 is TGTGCCAGTAGTATTATGTCAGGCAATCAGCCCCAGCATTTT.